Given below is one T cell receptor (beta chain) in context. The CDR3 runs 14 residues. In germline, CDR1 is SGHTS, CDR2 YDEGEE. V was trimmed by 4 bases and J by 3 bases, leaving 11 bases between them. Data came from immunoSEQ multiplex PCR; TCRdb stores just in-frame clones and leaves some out. The sample carries 70,000 to 95,000 clones, roughly nine tenths recorded once. The data are from a study of blood T cell repertoires in COVID-19. About the study: Acute-phase and convalescent COVID-19 samples originated in the United States, Italy and Spain. From T cells, B-cell-depleted T cells, or PBMCs came the material, which was cDNA or gDNA.

The sequence was collected from a man aged 45-65 years with COVID-19, enrolled during active disease. The chain carries TRBV5-8 and TRBJ2-1; the D gene is possibly TRBD2 (5 bases). Sequences were obtained from peripheral blood. The CDR3 DNA follows: TGTGCCAGCAGCGGGTTAGCGATCTACAATGAGCAGTTCTTC. It translates to CASSGLAIYNEQFF.